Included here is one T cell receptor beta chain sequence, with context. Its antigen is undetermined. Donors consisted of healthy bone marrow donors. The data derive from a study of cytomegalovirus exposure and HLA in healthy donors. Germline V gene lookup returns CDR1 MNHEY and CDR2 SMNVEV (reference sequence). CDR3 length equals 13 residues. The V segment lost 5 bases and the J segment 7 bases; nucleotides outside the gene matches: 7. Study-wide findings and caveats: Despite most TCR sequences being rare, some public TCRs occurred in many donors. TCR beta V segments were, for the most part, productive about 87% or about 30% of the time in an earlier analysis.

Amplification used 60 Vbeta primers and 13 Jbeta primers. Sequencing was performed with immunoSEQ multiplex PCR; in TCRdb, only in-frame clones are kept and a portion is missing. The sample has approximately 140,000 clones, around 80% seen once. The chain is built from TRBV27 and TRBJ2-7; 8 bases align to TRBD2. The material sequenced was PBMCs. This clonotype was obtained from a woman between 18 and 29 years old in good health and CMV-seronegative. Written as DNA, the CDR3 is TGTGCCAGCAGTCCGGGAGGGGCGAGGGAGCAGTACTTC. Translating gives CASSPGGAREQYF.